These T cell receptor beta chains were read from a single sample in a study of T cells in Graves' hyperthyroidism and ophthalmopathy. TCRdb reanalysed the multiplex PCR reads using MiXCR and keeps one entry per CDR3 protein. In the table there are roughly 250,000 distinct CDR3 sequences, 15% to 20% of which are singletons. The sample taken for sequencing was blood. All receptors come from a woman under 30 with Graves' ophthalmopathy. CDR3s include the opening cysteine and the closing phenylalanine or tryptophan. Each record gives: V gene, CDR3 length, CDR3 protein.

v_gene: TRBV20-1
len: 14
CDR3aa: CSARGTRGTHTQYF

v_gene: TRBV27
len: 15
CDR3aa: CATDPSSGSLNEQFF

v_gene: TRBV20-1
len: 14
CDR3aa: CSAASTKSNTEAFF

v_gene: TRBV4-3
len: 16
CDR3aa: CASSQGRGQANEKLFF

v_gene: TRBV7-2
len: 14
CDR3aa: CASRPGASNTEAFF

v_gene: TRBV27
len: 15
CDR3aa: CASSLTSGSSDTQYF

v_gene: TRBV30
len: 16
CDR3aa: CAWSTTSGGRLNEQFF

v_gene: TRBV2
len: 13
CDR3aa: CASSVNGNDEQFF

v_gene: TRBV11-2
len: 14
CDR3aa: CASSTDRGPEEQYF

v_gene: TRBV30
len: 11
CDR3aa: CALTEGIEAFF

v_gene: TRBV7-9
len: 15
CDR3aa: CASSGTLGGQETQYF

v_gene: TRBV29-1
len: 15
CDR3aa: CSVVLAGGYQETQYF

v_gene: TRBV12-3/TRBV12-4
len: 14
CDR3aa: CASSLSDSHQPQHF

v_gene: TRBV30
len: 14
CDR3aa: CAWNKRGGRLEAFF

v_gene: TRBV6-5
len: 12
CDR3aa: CASSYRAGEAFF

v_gene: TRBV18
len: 13
CDR3aa: CASSPPHSYEQYF

v_gene: TRBV20-1
len: 15
CDR3aa: CSAQLAGGPGGELFF

v_gene: TRBV9
len: 15
CDR3aa: CASSVEGLNTGELFF

v_gene: TRBV6-6
len: 14
CDR3aa: CASSYSGGLGQLFF

v_gene: TRBV28
len: 13
CDR3aa: CASSTRDGEKLFF

v_gene: TRBV18
len: 16
CDR3aa: CASSPPWGVAKNIQYF

v_gene: TRBV28
len: 15
CDR3aa: CASRVGLADYNEQFF

v_gene: TRBV7-2
len: 14
CDR3aa: CASSLGPTVYEQYF

v_gene: TRBV9
len: 14
CDR3aa: CASSVGWVSREQYF

v_gene: TRBV7-9
len: 14
CDR3aa: CASSLGPGTYEQYF

v_gene: TRBV19
len: 14
CDR3aa: CASRPGGTLYEQYF

v_gene: TRBV2
len: 12
CDR3aa: CASSLLTDVWNF

v_gene: TRBV7-9
len: 17
CDR3aa: CASSPRTGGTSGNTIYF

v_gene: TRBV30
len: 13
CDR3aa: CAWSLIGTGELFF

v_gene: TRBV20-1
len: 13
CDR3aa: CSARSASGVEQFF

v_gene: TRBV28
len: 15
CDR3aa: CASSRPGSGSYEQYF

v_gene: TRBV7-3
len: 15
CDR3aa: CASSLTGAGSDGYTF

v_gene: TRBV12-5
len: 14
CDR3aa: CASGPGAGNQPQHF

v_gene: TRBV27
len: 15
CDR3aa: CASSPGTSGYNEQFF

v_gene: TRBV11-2
len: 14
CDR3aa: CASSPGWLADEQFF

v_gene: TRBV7-9
len: 14
CDR3aa: CASSSQGHNSPLHF

v_gene: TRBV6-1
len: 15
CDR3aa: CASRTLQGIQETQYF

v_gene: TRBV10-3
len: 16
CDR3aa: CAIGAEVGASYNEQFF

v_gene: TRBV9
len: 14
CDR3aa: CASSEGGSYNEQYF

v_gene: TRBV5-1
len: 15
CDR3aa: CASSSNSGDISPLHF

v_gene: TRBV15
len: 14
CDR3aa: CATSRDHRDYEQYF

v_gene: TRBV6-2/TRBV6-3
len: 13
CDR3aa: CASSRGISYEQYF

v_gene: TRBV5-4
len: 14
CDR3aa: CASTPTGGDSPLHF

v_gene: TRBV13
len: 13
CDR3aa: CASSPDHGTEAFF

v_gene: TRBV6-1
len: 13
CDR3aa: CASFEVNSYGYTF

v_gene: TRBV6-1
len: 16
CDR3aa: CASSEALGEKNQPQHF

v_gene: TRBV19
len: 15
CDR3aa: CASSTLAGGTDTQYF

v_gene: TRBV13
len: 15
CDR3aa: CASSFLAGGRKTQYF

v_gene: TRBV28
len: 14
CDR3aa: CASSHRTGADTQYF

v_gene: TRBV28
len: 11
CDR3aa: CASSIRGPLHF

v_gene: TRBV20-1
len: 12
CDR3aa: CSASWGGETQYF